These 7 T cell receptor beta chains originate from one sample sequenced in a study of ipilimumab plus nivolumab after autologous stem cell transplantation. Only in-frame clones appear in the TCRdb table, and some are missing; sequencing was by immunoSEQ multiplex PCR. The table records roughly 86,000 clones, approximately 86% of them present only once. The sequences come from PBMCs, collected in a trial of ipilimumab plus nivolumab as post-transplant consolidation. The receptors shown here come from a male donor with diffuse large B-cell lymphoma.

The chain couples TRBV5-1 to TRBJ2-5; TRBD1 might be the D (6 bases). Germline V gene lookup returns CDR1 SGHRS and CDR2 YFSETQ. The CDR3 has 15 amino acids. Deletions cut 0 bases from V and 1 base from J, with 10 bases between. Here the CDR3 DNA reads TGCGCCAGCAGCTTGGCCACAGGGTCCCAAGAGACCCAGTACTTC. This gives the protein CASSLATGSQETQYF.

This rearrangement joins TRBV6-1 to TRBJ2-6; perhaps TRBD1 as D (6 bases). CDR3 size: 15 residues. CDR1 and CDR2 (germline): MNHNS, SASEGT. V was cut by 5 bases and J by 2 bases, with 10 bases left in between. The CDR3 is CASSLRGTGANVLTF. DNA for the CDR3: TGTGCCAGCAGTCTCAGGGGTACTGGGGCCAACGTCCTGACTTTC.

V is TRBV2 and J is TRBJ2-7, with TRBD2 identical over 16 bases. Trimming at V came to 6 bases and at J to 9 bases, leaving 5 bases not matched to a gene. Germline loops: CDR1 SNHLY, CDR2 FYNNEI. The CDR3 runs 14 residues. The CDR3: CASSGTSGGAGQYF. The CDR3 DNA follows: TGTGCCAGCAGCGGGACTAGCGGGGGGGCCGGGCAGTACTTC.

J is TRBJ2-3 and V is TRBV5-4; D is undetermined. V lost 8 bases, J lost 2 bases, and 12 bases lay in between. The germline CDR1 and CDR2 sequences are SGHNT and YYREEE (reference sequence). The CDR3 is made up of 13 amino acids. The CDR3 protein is CASRSQLTDTQYF. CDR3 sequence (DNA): TGTGCCAGTCGGTCCCAGCTCACAGATACGCAGTATTTT.

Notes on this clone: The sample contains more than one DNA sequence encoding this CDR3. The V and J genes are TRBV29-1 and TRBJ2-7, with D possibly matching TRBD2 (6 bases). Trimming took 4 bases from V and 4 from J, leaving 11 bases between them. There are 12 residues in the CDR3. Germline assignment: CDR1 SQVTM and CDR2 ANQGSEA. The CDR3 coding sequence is TGCAGCGTTGGCGGAGGGCAGTACGAGCAGTACTTC. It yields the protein CSVGGGQYEQYF.

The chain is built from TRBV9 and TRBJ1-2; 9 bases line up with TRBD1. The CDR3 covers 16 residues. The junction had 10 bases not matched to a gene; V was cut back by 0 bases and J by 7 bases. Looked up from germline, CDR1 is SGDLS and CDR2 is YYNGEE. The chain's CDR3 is CASSVEMLGQGSGYTF. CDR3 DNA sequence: TGTGCCAGCAGCGTAGAAATGCTGGGACAGGGTAGTGGCTACACCTTC.

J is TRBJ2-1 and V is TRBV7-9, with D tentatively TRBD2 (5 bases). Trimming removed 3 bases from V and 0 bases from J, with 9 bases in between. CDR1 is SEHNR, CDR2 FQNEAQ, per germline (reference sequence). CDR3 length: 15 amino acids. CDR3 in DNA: TGTGCCAGCAGCTTTTCGGGGAGCTCCTACAATGAGCAGTTCTTC. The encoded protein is CASSFSGSSYNEQFF.